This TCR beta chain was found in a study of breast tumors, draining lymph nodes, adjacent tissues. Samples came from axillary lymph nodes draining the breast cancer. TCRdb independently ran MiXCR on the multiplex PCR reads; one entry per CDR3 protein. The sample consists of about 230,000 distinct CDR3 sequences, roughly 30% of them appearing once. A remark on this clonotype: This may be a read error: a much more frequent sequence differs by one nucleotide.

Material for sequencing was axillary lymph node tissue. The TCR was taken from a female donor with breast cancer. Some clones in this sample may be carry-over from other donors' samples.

As DNA, the CDR3 is TGTGCCAGCAGTCACATGACAGGGAGGGAGACCCAGTACTTC. This sequence encodes CASSHMTGRETQYF. V and J are TRBV6-5 and TRBJ2-5; a weak D match, TRBD1 (7 bases). Trimming shortened V by 5 bases and J by 5 bases, and 15 bases separated the two germline ends. The CDR3 loop spans 14 amino acids. Germline CDR1 reads MNHEY; CDR2 reads SVGAGI.